The 16 T cell receptor beta chains presented below share a single source sample, sequenced in a study of T cell clonality in common variable immunodeficiency. General study points: Reportedly, TCR beta sequences from common variable immunodeficiency showed fewer deletions and N-nucleotide insertions.

The repertoire was sequenced with immunoSEQ multiplex PCR; TCRdb's copy has only in-frame clones and lacks some. Reported are 15,000 to 20,000 clones, none seen only once; the ten largest carry approximately 2.5%. No antigen has been assigned to these receptors. Sequenced sample: peripheral blood mononuclear cells. The source of these receptors is a human donor with common variable immunodeficiency.

This clone was seen ten or more times. The read falls 3 residues short of the CDR3 end, and the missing part is taken from the germline J gene. The chain is built from TRBV6-1 and TRBJ1-3; weak D call: TRBD1 (5 bases). The CDR3 has 16 amino acids. V was shortened by 3 bases and J by 4 bases, with 16 bases between the two germline ends. Germline V gene data show CDR1 as MNHNS and CDR2 as SASEGT. The CDR3: CASSDQGATMGNTIYF. The DNA read from the CDR3 is TGTGCCAGCAGTGATCAGGGCGCCACTATGGGAAACACC.

The table lists this clone with many counts. Read coverage stops 3 residues before the CDR3 terminus; the germline J gene supplies the remainder. The rearrangement links TRBV5-1 to TRBJ2-5; 9 nucleotides align to TRBD1. J was trimmed by 5 bases and V by 4 bases; bases with no gene match: 6. The CDR3 extends over 14 amino acids. Looked up from germline, CDR1 is SGHRS and CDR2 is YFSETQ. CDR3 loop: CASSGGQGHETQYF. The part of the CDR3 DNA that was read is TGCGCCAGCAGCGGAGGACAGGGGCACGAGACC.

There are many counts of this clone. The CDR3 end is not reached by the read, which stops 3 residues before it; the germline J gene fills it in. V is TRBV20-1 and J is TRBJ1-4; TRBD1 might be the D (6 bases). V was trimmed by 5 bases and J by 2 bases, leaving 24 bases between them. The CDR3 runs 18 residues. Germline lookup yields CDR1 DFQATT and CDR2 SNEGSKA (reference sequence). This CDR3 is CSAGGRGKGVVTNEKLFF. The CDR3 bases that were read are TGCAGTGCTGGGGGGCGGGGGAAAGGGGTAGTCACTAATGAAAAA.

By proportion, this clone is medium-sized. Read coverage stops 3 residues before the CDR3 terminus; the germline J gene supplies the remainder. The V call is TRBV20-1, the J call TRBJ1-1; unclear D gene. The CDR3 contains 12 residues. The V gene lost 3 bases and the J gene lost 1 base, with 6 bases spanning the gap. Per germline, CDR1 DFQATT and CDR2 SNEGSKA (reference sequence). The CDR3 here is CSARLANTEAFF. The CDR3 bases that were read are TGCAGTGCTAGGTTAGCGAACACTGAA.

With regard to this clone: This may come from a read error, since a much larger clone is one base off. With the read ending 3 residues before the CDR3 end, the germline J gene is used to fill in that end. The chain employs TRBV6-2 or TRBV6-3 and TRBJ2-5; 12 nucleotides agree with TRBD2. From germline, CDR1 is MNHEY and CDR2 SVGEGT. V was pared by 8 bases and J by 5 bases, with 12 bases of the junction left unmatched. The CDR3 runs 16 residues. The chain's CDR3 is CASERLTSGRGETQYF. Partial CDR3 DNA: TGTGCCAGCGAACGACTGACTAGCGGGAGAGGGGAGACC.

The sample holds many counts of this clone. With the read ending 3 residues before the CDR3 end, the germline J gene is used to fill in that end. The chain combines TRBV29-1 with TRBJ1-1; D possibly corresponds to TRBD1 (5 bases). V was trimmed by 2 bases and J by 4 bases, leaving 11 bases between them. Germline CDR1 is SQVTM and CDR2 is ANQGSEA. The CDR3 runs to 13 residues. CDR3 DNA, as far as it was read: TGCAGCGTTGAACTGTCGGGGGGCACTGAA. This translates into CSVELSGGTE. The full CDR3 sequence reads CSVELSGGTEAFF. The whole variable domain, filled in from reference TRBV29-1 and TRBJ1-1, reads SAVISQKPSRDICQRGTSLTIQCQVDSQVTMMFWYRQQPGQSLTLIATANQGSEATYESGFVIDKFPISRPNLTFSTLTVSNMSPEDSSIYLCSVELSGGTEAFFGQGTRLTVV.

This clone was detected ten times or more. CDR3 loop: CASSIGTRQRNYEQYF. CDR3 DNA (partial): TGTGCCAGTAGTATAGGTACCCGACAGAGGAACTACGAG. The chain carries TRBV19 and TRBJ2-7, with D tentatively TRBD1 (5 bases). The read ends 3 residues early relative to the CDR3; the germline J gene fills the gap. The germline V gene encodes CDR1 LNHDA and CDR2 SQIVND (reference sequence). Trimming took off 1 base at V and 3 bases at J, with 16 bases between the two ends. CDR3 length: 16 residues.

In its sample, this clone is medium-sized. The CDR3 end lies 3 residues beyond the end of the read and is filled in from the germline J gene. Other DNA variants within this sample encode the same CDR3. The chain carries TRBV18 and TRBJ2-2; 7 bases are a match to TRBD1. After removal of 8 bases from V and 3 bases from J, the junction contained 3 bases not matched to a gene. CDR1 and CDR2 (germline): KGHSH, LQKENI. The CDR3 is 13 amino acids. The CDR3 sequence: CASPTGYTGELFF. CDR3 bases read: TGTGCCAGCCCGACAGGGTACACCGGGGAG. Full variable domain (rest looked up from reference TRBV18 and TRBJ2-2): NAGVMQNPRHLVRRRGQEARLRCSPMKGHSHVYWYRQLPEEGLKFMVYLQKENIIDESGMPKERFSAEFPKEGPSILRIQQVVRGDSAAYFCASPTGYTGELFFGEGSRLTVL.

Many counts were recorded for this clone. With the read ending 3 residues before the CDR3 end, the germline J gene is used to fill in that end. V usage is TRBV7-6 and J usage is TRBJ1-5; unclear D gene. This CDR3 contains 16 residues. In germline, CDR1 is SGHVS, CDR2 FNYEAQ. The V end was cut by 5 bases, the J end by 0 bases, with 14 bases between. The CDR3 here is CASSPLPRDSNQPQHF. The part of the CDR3 DNA that was read is TGTGCCAGCAGCCCCCTACCGCGGGATAGCAATCAGCCC.

This clone was counted ten times or more. Read data end 3 residues before the CDR3 end; the end is taken from the germline J gene. The chain recombines TRBV18 with TRBJ2-6; perhaps TRBD2 as D (6 bases). The CDR3 totals 16 residues. In germline, CDR1 is KGHSH, CDR2 LQKENI. Trimming left V 9 bases short and J 1 base short, with 16 bases between. The CDR3 protein is CASQPGAGSGANVLTF. The sequenced CDR3 bases are TGTGCCAGTCAACCCGGCGCGGGGTCTGGGGCCAACGTC.

This clone was picked up many times. The CDR3 extends 3 residues past the end of the read, so its final part is completed from the germline J gene. V is TRBV20-1 and J is TRBJ2-1; 14 bases are a match to TRBD2. Per germline, CDR1 DFQATT and CDR2 SNEGSKA (reference sequence). V gave up 0 bases and J gave up 7 bases; unmatched junction bases: 8. This CDR3 has 17 amino acids. The CDR3 reads CSARDPRTSGRLNEQFF. The part of the CDR3 DNA that was read is TGCAGTGCTAGAGATCCCCGGACTAGCGGGAGGTTGAATGAG.

This clone came up many times. The sequence runs out 3 residues before the end of the CDR3; the remainder is reconstructed from the germline J gene. This rearrangement joins TRBV2 to TRBJ2-6, with a tentative D call TRBD2 (6 bases). Per the germline V gene, CDR1 is SNHLY and CDR2 is FYNNEI. V was shortened by 3 bases and J by 2 bases, with 20 bases between the two germline ends. There are 19 residues in the CDR3. The sequenced part of the CDR3 DNA is TGTGCCAGCAGTGACGGGGCCTTAGGGACTCTCGCTGGGGCCAACGTC. Amino acids: CASSDGALGTLAGANV. Given in full, the CDR3 is CASSDGALGTLAGANVLTF.

This clone was counted at least ten times. The read is 3 residues too short to cover the CDR3 end, so that end is filled in from the germline J gene. The rearrangement uses TRBV5-1 and TRBJ2-1, with D maybe TRBD2 (5 bases). The CDR3 totals 12 residues. Germline V gene data show CDR1 as SGHRS and CDR2 as YFSETQ. The V end lost 3 bases, the J end lost 8 bases, and 9 bases lay between the germline ends. The chain's CDR3 is CASSYSLDEQFF. The covered CDR3 bases are TGCGCCAGCAGCTACTCACTAGATGAG.

This clone was detected many times. The read stops 3 residues short of the end of the CDR3; the missing end is completed from the germline J gene. This chain joins TRBV20-1 and TRBJ2-1, with 8 bases identical to TRBD2. CDR3 size: 15 residues. With V trimmed by 3 bases and J by 0 bases, 4 bases remained unmatched. Per germline, CDR1 DFQATT and CDR2 SNEGSKA (reference sequence). CDR3 in amino acids: CSARSGGASYNEQFF. Incomplete CDR3 DNA: TGCAGTGCTAGGTCGGGGGGGGCCTCCTACAATGAG.

Turning to this clone: The read halts 3 residues ahead of the CDR3 end, with the missing end drawn from the germline J gene. This chain links TRBV20-1 with TRBJ2-7, with 11 bases that match TRBD2. Germline V gene sequence: CDR1 DFQATT, CDR2 SNEGSKA (reference sequence). Trimming removed 3 bases from V and 2 bases from J; junction bases left unmatched: 3. The CDR3 is made up of 14 amino acids. CDR3 DNA (partial): TGCAGTGCTAGGTCGGGACTAGCGGCCTACGAG. Residues: CSARSGLAAYE. The full CDR3 reads CSARSGLAAYEQYF.

This clone was observed many times. The CDR3 extends 3 residues past the end of the read, so its final part is completed from the germline J gene. The chain recombines TRBV5-1 with TRBJ2-5, with a weak D call TRBD1 (6 bases). The germline V gene encodes CDR1 SGHRS and CDR2 YFSETQ. The CDR3 spans 14 residues. V was pared by 7 bases and J by 2 bases, with 15 bases between. CDR3 bases read: TGCGCCAGCGCCCCCGGACAGCCTCAAGAGACC. Translating gives CASAPGQPQET. The whole CDR3 is CASAPGQPQETQYF.